This TCR beta chain was identified during a study of Tregs in tolerant kidney transplant recipients. About the research overall: Mixed chimerism was transient after nonmyeloablative marrow transplants from related graft donors.

Unstimulated Tregs (CD4+CD25+CD127-) and CD4+CD25- non-Tregs were sorted from PBMCs. The data were produced by immunoSEQ multiplex PCR, yet TCRdb's version contains in-frame clones alone and is incomplete. This listing includes fewer than 55,000 clones. Notes on this clone: The read terminates 3 residues ahead of where the CDR3 ends, so the germline J gene completes it.

The CDR3 runs 15 residues. V lost 1 base and J lost 8, with 14 bases in between. Germline V gives CDR1 LNHDA, CDR2 SQIVND (reference sequence). This receptor was obtained from a human donor who received a combined kidney and bone marrow transplant. The specimen comprised CD4+ T cells from blood, sampled before the transplant. V gene TRBV19 combines with J gene TRBJ1-4; no clear D. CDR3 amino acids: CASSIGTPKREKLFF. The CDR3 bases that were read are TGTGCCAGTAGTATAGGGACTCCAAAACGGGAAAAA. Filled out from reference TRBV19 and TRBJ1-4, the complete variable domain reads DGGITQSPKYLFRKEGQNVTLSCEQNLNHDAMYWYRQDPGQGLRLIYYSQIVNDFQKGDIAEGYSVSREKKESFPLTVTSAQKNPTAFYLCASSIGTPKREKLFFGSGTQLSVL.